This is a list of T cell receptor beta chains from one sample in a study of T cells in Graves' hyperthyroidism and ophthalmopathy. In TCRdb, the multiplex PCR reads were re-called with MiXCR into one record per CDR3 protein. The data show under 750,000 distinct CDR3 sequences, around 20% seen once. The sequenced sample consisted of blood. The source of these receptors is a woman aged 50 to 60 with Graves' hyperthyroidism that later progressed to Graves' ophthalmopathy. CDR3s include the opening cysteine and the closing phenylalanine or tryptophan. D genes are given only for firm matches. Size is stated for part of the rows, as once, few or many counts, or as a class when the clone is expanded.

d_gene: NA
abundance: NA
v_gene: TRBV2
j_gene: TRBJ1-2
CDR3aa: CASSLRGGSYGYTF
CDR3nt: TGTGCCAGCAGCCTTAGGGGGGGGAGTTATGGCTACACCTTC

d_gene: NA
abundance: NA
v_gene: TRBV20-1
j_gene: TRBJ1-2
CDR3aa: CSATAGAGMDYTF
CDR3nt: TGCAGTGCTACGGCCGGGGCCGGCATGGACTACACCTTC

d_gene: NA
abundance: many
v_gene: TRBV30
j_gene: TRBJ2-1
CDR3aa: CAWSARQRSSYNEQFF
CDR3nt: TGTGCCTGGAGTGCCCGCCAGAGGAGCTCCTACAATGAGCAGTTCTTC

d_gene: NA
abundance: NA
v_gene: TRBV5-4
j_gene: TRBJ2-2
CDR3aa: CASSLDARGTGELFF
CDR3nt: TGTGCCAGCAGCTTGGATGCCAGGGGCACCGGGGAGCTGTTTTTT

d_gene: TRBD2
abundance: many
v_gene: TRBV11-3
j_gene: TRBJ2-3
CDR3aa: CASSATSGSADTQYF
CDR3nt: TGTGCCAGCAGCGCCACTAGCGGGTCCGCAGATACGCAGTATTTT

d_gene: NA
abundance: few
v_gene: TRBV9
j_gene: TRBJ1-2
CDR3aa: CASSPLGPTGYTF
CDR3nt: TGTGCCAGCAGCCCCCTCGGGCCAACTGGCTACACCTTC

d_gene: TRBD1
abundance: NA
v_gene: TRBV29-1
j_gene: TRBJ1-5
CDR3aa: CSTGTGGIDQPQHF
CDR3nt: TGCAGCACCGGGACAGGGGGCATAGATCAGCCCCAGCATTTT

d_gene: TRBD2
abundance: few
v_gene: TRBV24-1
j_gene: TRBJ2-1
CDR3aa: CATSDTRTSGWQFF
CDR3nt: TGTGCCACCAGTGATACACGGACTAGCGGGTGGCAGTTCTTC

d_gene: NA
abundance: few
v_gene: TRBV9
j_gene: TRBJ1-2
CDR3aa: CASSSRWGGYTF
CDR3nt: TGTGCCAGCAGCTCCAGGTGGGGTGGCTACACCTTC

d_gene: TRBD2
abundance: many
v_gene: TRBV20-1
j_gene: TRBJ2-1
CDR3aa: CSACEALAGAYNEQFF
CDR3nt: TGCAGTGCTTGCGAGGCCCTAGCGGGGGCCTACAATGAGCAGTTCTTC

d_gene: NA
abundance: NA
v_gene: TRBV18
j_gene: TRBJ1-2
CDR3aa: CASSPSDRQLHAGGYTF
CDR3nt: TGTGCCAGCTCACCCTCTGACCGACAGCTCCATGCGGGTGGCTACACCTTC

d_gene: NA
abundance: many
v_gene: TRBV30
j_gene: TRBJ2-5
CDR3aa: CAWSGSTLVGETQYF
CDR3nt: TGTGCCTGGAGTGGGTCGACCCTTGTTGGGGAGACCCAGTACTTC

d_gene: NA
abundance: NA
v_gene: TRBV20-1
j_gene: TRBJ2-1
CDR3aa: CSANREPLTSYNEQFF
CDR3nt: TGCAGTGCTAACCGGGAACCGTTAACCTCCTACAATGAGCAGTTCTTC

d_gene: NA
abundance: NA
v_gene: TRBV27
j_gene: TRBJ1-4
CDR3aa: CASSLNLGGYEKLFF
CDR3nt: TGTGCCAGCAGTTTAAATCTGGGAGGATATGAAAAACTGTTTTTT

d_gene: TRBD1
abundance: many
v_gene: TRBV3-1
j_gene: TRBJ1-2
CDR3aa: CASSQGPQGVGGYTF
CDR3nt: TGTGCCAGCAGCCAAGGACCCCAGGGGGTCGGCGGCTACACCTTC

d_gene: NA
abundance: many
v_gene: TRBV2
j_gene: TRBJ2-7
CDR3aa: CASKDAGTYEQYF
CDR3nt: TGTGCCAGCAAGGACGCGGGTACCTACGAGCAGTACTTC

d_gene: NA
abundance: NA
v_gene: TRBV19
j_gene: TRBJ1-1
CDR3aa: CASSRGGTTEAFF
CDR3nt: TGTGCCAGTAGTAGGGGGGGGACCACTGAAGCTTTCTTT

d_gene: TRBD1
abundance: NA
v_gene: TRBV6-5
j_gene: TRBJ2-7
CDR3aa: CASTYGGTGYEQYF
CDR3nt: TGTGCCAGCACTTACGGCGGGACAGGGTACGAGCAGTACTTC

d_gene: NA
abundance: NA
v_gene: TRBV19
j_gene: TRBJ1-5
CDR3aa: CASTTRGTNQPQHF
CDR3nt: TGTGCTAGCACCACAAGGGGGACCAATCAGCCCCAGCATTTT

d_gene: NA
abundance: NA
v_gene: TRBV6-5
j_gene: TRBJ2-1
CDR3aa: CASSYLFRGNEQFF
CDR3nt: TGTGCCAGCAGTTACTTGTTTAGGGGAAATGAGCAGTTCTTC

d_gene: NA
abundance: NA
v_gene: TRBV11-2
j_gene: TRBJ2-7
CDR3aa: CASSQEIWESYEQYF
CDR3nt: TGCGCCAGCAGCCAAGAGATCTGGGAATCCTACGAGCAGTACTTC

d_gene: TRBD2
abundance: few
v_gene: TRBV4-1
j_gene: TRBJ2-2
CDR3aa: CASSQRTSGEGGELFF
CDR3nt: TGCGCCAGCAGCCAACGGACTAGCGGGGAAGGCGGGGAGCTGTTTTTT

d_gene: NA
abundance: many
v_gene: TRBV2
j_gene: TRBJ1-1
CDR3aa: CASTLNALHTEAFF
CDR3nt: TGTGCCAGCACCCTAAACGCGCTACACACTGAAGCTTTCTTT

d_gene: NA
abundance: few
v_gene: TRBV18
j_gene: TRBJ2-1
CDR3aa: CASSNVRISNNEQFF
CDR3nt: TGTGCCAGCTCCAACGTGAGAATTAGTAACAATGAGCAGTTCTTC

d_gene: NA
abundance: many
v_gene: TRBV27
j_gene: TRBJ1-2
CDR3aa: CASSPEHVNYGYTF
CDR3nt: TGTGCCAGCAGTCCCGAACACGTTAACTATGGCTACACCTTC

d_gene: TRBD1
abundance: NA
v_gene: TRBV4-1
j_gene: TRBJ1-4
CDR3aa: CASSQGDRALGEKLFF
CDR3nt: TGCGCCAGCAGCCAAGGGGACAGGGCCCTTGGGGAAAAACTGTTTTTT

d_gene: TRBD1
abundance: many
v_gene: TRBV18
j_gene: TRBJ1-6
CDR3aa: CASSPEGTDNSPLHF
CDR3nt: TGTGCCAGCTCACCTGAGGGGACAGATAATTCACCCCTCCACTTT

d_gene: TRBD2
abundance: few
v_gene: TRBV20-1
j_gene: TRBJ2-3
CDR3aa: CSARLGGGASTDTQYF
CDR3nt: TGCAGTGCTAGGTTGGGCGGGGGGGCTAGCACAGATACGCAGTATTTT

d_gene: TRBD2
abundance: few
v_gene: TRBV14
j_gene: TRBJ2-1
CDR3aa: CASSQAQSAWGLAGNEQFF
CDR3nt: TGTGCCAGCAGCCAAGCTCAGTCGGCCTGGGGACTAGCGGGTAATGAGCAGTTCTTC

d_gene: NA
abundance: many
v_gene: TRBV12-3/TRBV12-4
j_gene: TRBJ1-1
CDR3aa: CASSLARTTEAFF
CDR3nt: TGTGCCAGCAGTTTAGCGCGAACGACTGAAGCTTTCTTT

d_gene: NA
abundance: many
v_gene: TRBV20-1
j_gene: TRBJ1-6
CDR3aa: CSATDPGRGKANSPLHF
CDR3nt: TGCAGTGCTACGGACCCCGGGAGGGGAAAGGCTAATTCACCCCTCCACTTT